The 22 T cell receptor beta chains reported below all come from one sample, sequenced in a study of cytomegalovirus exposure and HLA in healthy donors. PCR primers comprised 60 Vbeta and 13 Jbeta primers. TCRdb's copy holds only in-frame clones and misses some; the assay was immunoSEQ multiplex PCR. The sample contains some 150,000 clones, more than 65% of which appear only once. The sequencing input was PBMCs. The receptors here all came from a middle-aged man in good health and CMV-seropositive.

The V and J genes are TRBV6-6 and TRBJ2-7, with TRBD2 matching 7 bases. This CDR3 is 14 amino acids long. Germline loops: CDR1 MNHNY, CDR2 SVGAGI (reference sequence). V trimming: 0 bases; J trimming: 6 bases; junction bases outside the gene matches: 5. The CDR3 DNA is TGTGCCAGCAGTTACTCGAGGGAGGGCTCCGAGCAGTACTTC. Translated, it gives CASSYSREGSEQYF.

The table lists this clone with a count of one. The genes are TRBV28 and TRBJ1-4, with 7 positions matching TRBD1. The CDR3 is 14 residues long. The V segment lost 8 bases and the J segment 7 bases; nucleotides outside the gene matches: 10. The germline V gene encodes CDR1 MDHEN and CDR2 SYDVKM. CDR3 residues: CASGGRDSLEKLFF. The CDR3 region has the DNA TGTGCCAGCGGAGGCCGGGACAGCCTTGAAAAACTGTTTTTT.

V gene TRBV5-5 combines with J gene TRBJ1-6; 7 bases align to TRBD1. The CDR3 is 12 residues long. Germline lookup yields CDR1 SGHKS and CDR2 YYEKEE (reference sequence). The V gene end was trimmed by 4 bases and the J gene end by 16 bases; junction bases not matched to a gene: 8. The CDR3 spells CASSAEGAHLHF. Written as DNA, the CDR3 is TGTGCCAGCAGCGCCGAGGGGGCCCATCTCCACTTT. Combining the CDR3 with reference TRBV5-5 and TRBJ1-6 gives the whole variable domain DAGVTQSPTHLIKTRGQQVTLRCSPISGHKSVSWYQQVLGQGPQFIFQYYEKEERGRGNFPDRFSARQFPNYSSELNVNALLLGDSALYLCASSAEGAHLHFGNGTRLTVT.

The chain combines TRBV7-6 with TRBJ1-5; TRBD1 might be the D (6 bases). The CDR3 runs 13 residues. The V and J ends lost 5 bases and 7 bases respectively, with 12 bases between them. Per germline, CDR1 SGHVS and CDR2 FNYEAQ. The CDR3 DNA reads TGTGCCAGCAGCCTGAGAGGGGGACAGCCCCAGCATTTT. As protein: CASSLRGGQPQHF.

The J gene is TRBJ1-1, the V gene TRBV19; no clear D gene. The germline V gene has CDR1 LNHDA and CDR2 SQIVND (reference sequence). V was clipped by 7 bases and J by 3 bases, with 9 bases between them. There are 12 residues in the CDR3. CDR3 loop: CASIDTDTEAFF. The CDR3 DNA follows: TGTGCCAGTATAGATACCGACACTGAAGCTTTCTTT.

Regarding this clone: The germline gene is not matched at one end of the junction; a read error may be the cause. V usage is TRBV7-9 and J usage is TRBJ2-1; 9 bases agree with TRBD2. The length of the CDR3 is 16 residues. Germline assignment: CDR1 SEHNR and CDR2 FQNEAQ (reference sequence). CDR3 protein: CSSSLRGGGPFNEQFF. The CDR3 DNA reads as TGTTCCAGCAGCTTGCGGGGGGGAGGGCCGTTCAATGAGCAGTTCTTC.

The CDR3 coding sequence is TGTGCCAGCAGTATAGCGTACGAGCAGTACTTC. It yields the protein CASSIAYEQYF. The chain employs TRBV28 and TRBJ2-7, with TRBD2 as a possible D gene (5 bases). CDR1 and CDR2 from the germline V gene are MDHEN and SYDVKM. The ends were cut back, 5 bases at V and 4 bases at J, with 6 bases in the middle. CDR3 length: 11 amino acids.

Comments on this clone: The final CDR3 position lacks the conserved phenylalanine or tryptophan, pointing to a likely read error. No DNA is shown, since the ends of the CDR3 on it are uncertain; the CDR3 is the one TCRdb lists. Here the CDR3 reads CASSLKGPRTGG. The chain joins TRBV7-3 to TRBJ1-1; the table's D call TRBD1 went unverified against the DNA. Germline V gives CDR1 SGHTA, CDR2 FQGTGA. The CDR3 spans 12 residues, counting both ends.

The count of this clone is one. The chain links TRBV6-5 to TRBJ1-5; D gene uncertain. The CDR3 covers 13 residues. V lost 0 bases and J lost 3, with 3 bases in between. In germline, CDR1 is MNHEY, CDR2 SVGAGI. CDR3 sequence: CASSYSANQPQHF. The CDR3 coding sequence is TGTGCCAGCAGTTACTCGGCCAATCAGCCCCAGCATTTT.

The rearrangement links TRBV11-2 to TRBJ2-1; 11 bases are shared with TRBD2. Trimming took 5 bases from V and 7 from J; bases not matched to a gene: 7. This CDR3 contains 15 residues. CDR1 is SGHAT, CDR2 FQNNGV, per germline. As DNA, the CDR3 is TGTGCCAGCAGCCCGACTAGCGGGGAGCTGAATGAGCAGTTCTTC. This gives the protein CASSPTSGELNEQFF.

The chain uses TRBV27 and TRBJ1-5; D not resolved. The CDR3 totals 12 residues. Trimming removed 8 bases at V and 7 bases at J, with 12 bases between. CDR1 and CDR2 from the germline V gene are MNHEY and SMNVEV (reference sequence). The CDR3 reads CASRIRVQPQHF. In DNA, the CDR3 is TGTGCCAGCCGAATTCGGGTACAGCCCCAGCATTTT.

This chain joins TRBV27 and TRBJ1-6; TRBD1 is a possible D gene (6 bases). V lost 1 base, J lost 0 bases, and 16 bases lay in between. CDR1 MNHEY and CDR2 SMNVEV come from the germline V gene (reference sequence). The CDR3 is 19 amino acids. For the CDR3, the DNA is TGTGCCAGCAGTTTATATCAGGGGCCCAGGAGCTCCTATAATTCACCCCTCCACTTT. This gives the protein CASSLYQGPRSSYNSPLHF.

This clone was counted a single time. The chain combines TRBV5-1 with TRBJ1-4; tentatively, D is TRBD1 (6 bases). There are 16 residues in the CDR3. V lost 0 bases to trimming and J lost 5 bases, with 14 bases between them. Germline V gives CDR1 SGHRS, CDR2 YFSETQ. The CDR3, as DNA: TGCGCCAGCAGCTTGGGGCAGGGGACACCGAATGAAAAACTGTTTTTT. Its translation: CASSLGQGTPNEKLFF.

The rearrangement joins TRBV6-5 to TRBJ2-7, with TRBD2 identical over 7 bases. J was trimmed by 7 bases and V by 6 bases; bases with no gene match: 12. CDR1 and CDR2 (germline): MNHEY, SVGAGI. The CDR3 covers 14 residues. The CDR3 is CASRRQRGPSEQYF. CDR3 nucleotides: TGTGCCAGCAGGCGACAGCGGGGACCCTCTGAGCAGTACTTC.

CDR3 coding DNA: TGCAGCGTTGCCGGGACAGGGAATCCCAGATTGCTTGAGCAGTTCTTC. Its protein product is CSVAGTGNPRLLEQFF. The chain combines TRBV29-1 with TRBJ2-1, with 9 positions matching TRBD1. This CDR3 has 16 residues. V shed 4 bases and J 9 bases; nucleotides not matched to a gene: 16. Germline V CDR1 and CDR2: SQVTM, ANQGSEA.

The CDR3 reads CASSRRQVFSLGTDTQYF. In DNA form, the CDR3 reads TGTGCCAGCAGCCGACGACAGGTTTTTTCGTTAGGCACAGATACGCAGTATTTT. The rearrangement uses TRBV5-5 and TRBJ2-3; D perhaps matches TRBD1 (6 bases). From germline, CDR1 is SGHKS and CDR2 YYEKEE (reference sequence). There are 18 residues in the CDR3. Trimming pared 4 bases from V and 1 base from J, leaving 22 bases between.

This chain connects TRBV7-8 to TRBJ2-7; the D gene is possibly TRBD2 (6 bases). Germline CDR1 reads SGHVS; CDR2 reads FQNEAQ. The CDR3 length is 14 residues. V was cut by 5 bases and J by 3 bases, with 14 bases left in between. The DNA for the CDR3 is TGTGCCAGCAGCCCTCGGACTACCAGCTACGAGCAGTACTTC. Its protein product is CASSPRTTSYEQYF. The full variable domain, completed using reference TRBV7-8 and TRBJ2-7, is GAGVSQSPRYKVAKRGQDVALRCDPISGHVSLFWYQQALGQGPEFLTYFQNEAQLDKSGLPSDRFFAERPEGSVSTLKIQRTQQEDSAVYLCASSPRTTSYEQYFGPGTRLTVT.

This clone has a handful of counts. The chain is built from TRBV9 and TRBJ2-5; 13 bases line up with TRBD2. The V and J ends lost 1 base and 5 bases, in that order; junction bases with no gene match: 2. The CDR3 totals 15 residues. CDR1 and CDR2 (germline): SGDLS, YYNGEE. CDR3 DNA sequence: TGTGCCAGCAGCGTAACTAGCGGGAGGGGGGAGACCCAGTACTTC. Amino acids: CASSVTSGRGETQYF.

This clone was observed many times. V usage is TRBV11-2 and J usage is TRBJ2-7, with 9 positions matching TRBD2. Germline trimming cut 1 base from V and 6 bases from J; bases unmatched to any gene: 7. CDR3 length equals 15 residues. Germline V gene lookup returns CDR1 SGHAT and CDR2 FQNNGV. The CDR3 DNA reads TGTGCCAGCAGCTTAGTTAGCGGGAGAACGAGCGAGCAGTACTTC. This encodes CASSLVSGRTSEQYF. Full variable domain (outside the CDR3, taken from reference TRBV11-2 and TRBJ2-7): EAGVAQSPRYKIIEKRQSVAFWCNPISGHATLYWYQQILGQGPKLLIQFQNNGVVDDSQLPKDRFSAERLKGVDSTLKIQPAKLEDSAVYLCASSLVSGRTSEQYFGPGTRLTVT.

V gene TRBV2 combines with J gene TRBJ1-2, with 9 bases fitting TRBD1. The CDR3 totals 15 residues. Germline assignment: CDR1 SNHLY and CDR2 FYNNEI. After removal of 6 bases from V and 3 bases from J, the junction contained 8 bases not matched to a gene. The CDR3 sequence: CASSATGGWDYGYTF. The CDR3 DNA is TGTGCCAGCAGCGCTACAGGGGGCTGGGACTATGGCTACACCTTC.

This chain connects TRBV5-6 to TRBJ2-5; D is uncertain. The germline CDR1 and CDR2 sequences are SGHDT and YYEEEE. CDR3 length: 11 amino acids. Trimming shortened V by 2 bases and J by 5 bases, and 4 bases separated the two germline ends. The DNA for the CDR3 is TGTGCCAGCAGCTTTTCGGAGACCCAGTACTTC. Residues: CASSFSETQYF.

The V call is TRBV10-3, the J call TRBJ2-7; 10 bases fit TRBD2. V lost 2 bases to trimming and J lost 2 bases; unmatched junction nucleotides: 3. From germline, CDR1 is ENHRY and CDR2 SYGVKD. The CDR3 is 15 residues long. DNA of the CDR3: TGTGCCATCAGTGAGAGCGGGAGGGGCACCTACGAGCAGTACTTC. This translates into CAISESGRGTYEQYF.